The present T cell receptor (beta chain) was sequenced within a study of regulatory T cells in long-lasting Graves disease. CDR3-region Arm-PCR and iRepertoire HTBI primers produced the TCR beta libraries. Authors' processing steps: 62 TRBV and some 14 TRBJ segments were identified across samples. TCRdb recomputed calls from the multiplex PCR reads with MiXCR, one row per CDR3 protein. The V and J calls shown here were made by TCRdb, not taken from the authors' results. The sample lists 440,000 or so distinct CDR3 sequences; more than 13% were seen once. This clonotype was seen at least ten times. Sample time point: newly diagnosed GD, antithyroid drugs for less than 3 months. PBMC RNA served as the TCR library source. An endocrinology department in Xi'an, China, recruited the patients. The authors drew around 9 milliliters of peripheral blood into EDTA tubes. Trimming took off 4 bases at V and 2 bases at J, with 17 bases between the two ends. The CDR3 has 16 amino acids. The germline V gene has CDR1 SGHVS and CDR2 FQNEAQ.

The same sample was also used in a study of T cells in Graves' hyperthyroidism and ophthalmopathy.

Sequencing was performed on peripheral blood mononuclear cells (PBMCs), taken at new diagnosis, from a patient treated with antithyroid drugs. The chain joins TRBV7-8 to TRBJ2-5; the D is unclear. This clonotype was sampled from a woman in her twenties or thirties with Graves disease. DNA for the CDR3: TGTGCCAGCAGCTCAAAATACCGACAAGGACAAGAGACCCAGTACTTC. Encoded protein: CASSSKYRQGQETQYF.